What follows is one T cell receptor (beta chain) and its context. Its specificity is not known. CDR3 length equals 17 residues. Trimming took off 1 base at V and 6 bases at J, with 22 bases between the two ends. Germline CDR1 reads SGHDT; CDR2 reads YYEEEE. These data are taken from a study of T cell responses to AZD1222 COVID-19 vaccine. Study as a whole: Pooling was applied to second doses at about 4 or about 12 weeks. Study outcomes and limitations: Sampling captured repertoires only after the peak T cell response. Following two doses of AZD1222, Spike-specific TCR breadth and depth rose.

Assay: immunoSEQ multiplex PCR; the TCRdb copy retains only in-frame clones and omits some. The sample has approximately 100,000 clones; roughly nine tenths are singletons. The TCR originated in an adult in good health. The specimen comprised peripheral blood, sampled on day 0 of AZD1222 vaccination. The J gene is TRBJ1-2, the V gene TRBV5-6, with no clear D. The CDR3 region is CASSLSRGPKNFNGYTF. CDR3 DNA: TGTGCCAGCAGCTTGAGTCGTGGGCCCAAGAACTTCAATGGCTACACCTTC.